A selection of T cell receptor beta chains follows, all from one sample in a study of CD8+ T cells in alopecia areata. Produced via immunoSEQ multiplex PCR; TCRdb's table is partial and in-frame only. The sample has about 7,400 clones, around 60% seen once. Sequencing used skin, obtained at week 4, from a patient treated with tofacitinib. The source of these receptors is a human donor with alopecia areata. The CDR3 runs from the conserved cysteine through the conserved F or W. A D gene is named only where the DNA matches it firmly. Rows may omit the clone size; those that give it use once, few, many or a size class.

D gene	V gene	clone size	J gene	CDR3 protein	CDR3 DNA
NA	TRBV7-8	NA	TRBJ2-3	CASSPEYQDSTDTQYF	TGTGCCAGCAGCCCAGAATATCAGGATAGCACAGATACGCAGTATTTT
NA	TRBV7-9	NA	TRBJ2-3	CASSPHGTDTQYF	TGTGCCAGCAGCCCACATGGTACAGATACGCAGTATTTT
NA	TRBV7-9	NA	TRBJ2-7	CASSQGLTGFYEQYF	TGCGCCAGCAGCCAGGGTCTAACAGGGTTCTACGAGCAGTACTTC
TRBD2	TRBV10-3	NA	TRBJ2-2	CATKPAGGANTGELFF	TGTGCCACCAAACCAGCGGGAGGAGCGAACACCGGGGAGCTGTTTTTT
NA	TRBV18	once	TRBJ2-7	CASSQVERGGYEQYF	TGTGCCAGCTCACAGGTCGAGAGGGGAGGCTACGAGCAGTACTTC
TRBD2	TRBV7-2	NA	TRBJ2-5	CASSPTAGGLGEQYF	TGTGCCAGCAGCCCCACAGCGGGGGGGCTGGGGGAGCAGTACTTC
NA	TRBV29-1	NA	TRBJ2-7	CSVVLGGREQYF	TGCAGCGTTGTTCTAGGGGGACGCGAGCAGTACTTC
NA	TRBV6-5	NA	TRBJ1-3	CASSYGGHVYF	TGTGCCAGCAGCTACGGGGGACACGTATATTTT
TRBD1	TRBV7-2	NA	TRBJ1-2	CASSTGTGGGYTF	TGTGCCAGCAGTACCGGGACAGGGGGCGGCTACACCTTC
NA	TRBV11-3	NA	TRBJ2-3	CASSQDSDTQYF	TGTGCCAGCAGCCAGGACTCAGATACGCAGTATTTT
NA	TRBV5-1	NA	TRBJ2-1	CASSSGNSYNEQFF	TGCGCCAGCAGCTCCGGGAACTCCTACAATGAGCAGTTCTTC
NA	TRBV7-6	NA	TRBJ2-5	CASSRLGKETQYF	TGTGCCAGCAGCCGCCTAGGGAAAGAGACCCAGTACTTC
TRBD2	TRBV5-1	few	TRBJ2-5	CASSLGGTSRQETQYF	TGCGCCAGCAGCTTGGGGGGGACTAGTCGTCAAGAGACCCAGTACTTC
NA	TRBV5-1	NA	TRBJ1-4	CASSMGTLNEKLFF	TGCGCCAGCAGCATGGGGACTCTCAATGAAAAACTGTTTTTT
NA	TRBV7-8	NA	TRBJ2-7	CASKPGLTPGEQYF	TGTGCCAGCAAGCCGGGGCTAACCCCAGGCGAGCAGTACTTC
NA	TRBV4-1	NA	TRBJ2-1	CASSQGPLSYNEQFF	TGCGCCAGCAGCCAAGGCCCCCTCTCCTACAATGAGCAGTTCTTC
NA	TRBV7-3	NA	TRBJ2-1	CASSRERSSYNEQFF	TGTGCCAGCAGCCGGGAGCGAAGCTCCTACAATGAGCAGTTCTTC
NA	TRBV6-4	NA	TRBJ1-2	CASSRANPHGKTYGYTF	TGTGCCAGCAGTCGCGCCAACCCACACGGAAAGACCTATGGCTACACCTTC
NA	TRBV7-6	NA	TRBJ2-7	CASSLESRPYEQYF	TGTGCCAGCAGCTTGGAGAGTCGACCCTACGAGCAGTACTTC
NA	TRBV7-3	NA	TRBJ1-1	CASSLGQNTEAFF	TGTGCCAGCAGCTTAGGACAGAACACTGAAGCTTTCTTT
NA	TRBV4-1	NA	TRBJ2-2	CASNQGPGELFF	TGCGCCAGCAACCAGGGGCCCGGGGAGCTGTTTTTT
NA	TRBV7-9	NA	TRBJ2-7	CASSKGQLEGGQYF	TGTGCCAGCAGCAAGGGACAGCTGGAGGGAGGGCAGTACTTC
NA	TRBV4-3	NA	TRBJ2-1	CASSQDGREDNEQFF	TGCGCCAGCAGCCAAGATGGCAGGGAGGACAATGAGCAGTTCTTC
NA	TRBV4-3	few	TRBJ2-3	CASSHFAGAGIDTQYF	TGCGCCAGCAGCCATTTTGCGGGGGCCGGGATAGATACGCAGTATTTT
NA	TRBV10-3	NA	TRBJ1-1	CAISGWGWNTEAFF	TGTGCCATCAGTGGGTGGGGGTGGAACACTGAAGCTTTCTTT
TRBD1	TRBV2	NA	TRBJ2-1	CASSVGTGYINEQFF	TGTGCCAGCAGTGTTGGGACAGGGTATATCAATGAGCAGTTCTTC
TRBD1	TRBV5-5	NA	TRBJ2-5	CASSSGQGWQETQYF	TGTGCCAGCAGCTCCGGACAGGGGTGGCAAGAGACCCAGTACTTC
TRBD1	TRBV7-2	NA	TRBJ2-7	CASSFSQGQGVKYF	TGTGCCAGCAGCTTTTCGCAGGGACAGGGAGTAAAGTACTTC
TRBD2	TRBV7-9	few	TRBJ2-3	CASSLVASGSLNTQYF	TGTGCCAGCAGCTTAGTTGCTAGCGGGAGTCTTAATACGCAGTATTTT
NA	TRBV11-2	NA	TRBJ2-7	CASSLGAVGAYEQYF	TGTGCCAGCAGCTTAGGGGCCGTTGGGGCCTACGAGCAGTACTTC
NA	TRBV6-1	NA	TRBJ1-4	CASTEAGRANEKLFF	TGTGCCAGCACCGAAGCAGGAAGGGCAAATGAAAAACTGTTTTTT
TRBD2	TRBV7-2	NA	TRBJ2-7	CASSLELAGVSYEQYF	TGTGCCAGCAGCTTAGAACTAGCGGGAGTCTCCTACGAGCAGTACTTC
NA	TRBV27	NA	TRBJ2-3	CASSLALAGPSTDTQYF	TGTGCCAGCAGTTTGGCCCTGGCGGGGCCTAGCACAGATACGCAGTATTTT
NA	TRBV19	NA	TRBJ2-5	CASSIGGIQETQYF	TGTGCCAGTAGTATAGGGGGGATCCAAGAGACCCAGTACTTC
TRBD1	TRBV6-9	few	TRBJ1-2	CASSSGQAIYGYTF	TGTGCCAGCAGTTCTGGACAGGCAATCTATGGCTACACCTTC
NA	TRBV18	NA	TRBJ1-1	CASSPLDRNTEAFF	TGTGCCAGCTCACCACTCGACAGGAACACTGAAGCTTTCTTT
NA	TRBV4-1	few	TRBJ1-1	CASSPPRNTEAFF	TGCGCCAGCAGCCCGCCTCGGAACACTGAAGCTTTCTTT
TRBD1	TRBV28	large	TRBJ2-2	CASRTGARIETGELFF	TGTGCCAGCCGTACAGGGGCCAGGATAGAGACCGGGGAGCTGTTTTTT
NA	TRBV9	NA	TRBJ1-6	CASSVDKANSPLHF	TGTGCCAGCAGCGTAGACAAGGCCAATTCACCCCTCCACTTT
TRBD1	TRBV4-1	NA	TRBJ2-6	CASSLGQGSSGANVLTF	TGCGCCAGCAGCCTGGGACAGGGGAGCTCTGGGGCCAACGTCCTGACTTTC
NA	TRBV30	NA	TRBJ1-4	CAWRLQGIDEKLFF	TGTGCCTGGAGGCTACAGGGTATTGATGAAAAACTGTTTTTT
NA	TRBV5-3	NA	TRBJ2-1	CARSLLLDLQSDNEQFF	TGTGCCAGAAGCTTGTTGCTGGACCTTCAATCGGACAATGAGCAGTTCTTC
TRBD2	TRBV7-2	few	TRBJ2-5	CASSSAVIGTSGRGRGTQYF	TGTGCCAGCAGCTCAGCAGTAATTGGGACTAGCGGGAGGGGAAGAGGGACCCAGTACTTC
NA	TRBV6-5	NA	TRBJ2-2	CASREGGFGELFF	TGTGCCAGCCGCGAGGGGGGTTTCGGGGAGCTGTTTTTT
NA	TRBV7-2	NA	TRBJ2-1	CASSPLGRANEQFF	TGTGCCAGCAGCCCCCTCGGGCGGGCCAATGAGCAGTTCTTC
NA	TRBV5-6	NA	TRBJ1-4	CASSKGGTEKLFF	TGTGCCAGCAGCAAGGGAGGGACCGAAAAACTGTTTTTT
TRBD2	TRBV4-3	NA	TRBJ2-3	CASSPGGGTDTQYF	TGCGCCAGCAGTCCGGGCGGGGGGACAGATACGCAGTATTTT
NA	TRBV7-9	NA	TRBJ2-1	CASSLGHYNEQFF	TGTGCCAGCAGCTTAGGCCACTACAATGAGCAGTTCTTC
NA	TRBV5-1	NA	TRBJ2-7	CASSLTSYGMGRSYEQYF	TGCGCCAGCAGCTTGACCAGCTACGGGATGGGCCGTTCCTACGAGCAGTACTTC
NA	TRBV19	NA	TRBJ1-2	CASSAGTSINYGYTF	TGTGCCAGTAGCGCCGGGACATCTATTAACTATGGCTACACCTTC
TRBD1	TRBV5-1	NA	TRBJ1-6	CASSWGQGANSPLHF	TGCGCCAGCAGCTGGGGACAGGGAGCTAATTCACCCCTCCACTTT
NA	TRBV2	NA	TRBJ2-7	CASSEGRGGPYEQYF	TGTGCCAGCAGTGAAGGTAGGGGGGGGCCCTACGAGCAGTACTTC
NA	TRBV18	NA	TRBJ1-3	CASSPLGSSGNTIYF	TGTGCCAGCTCACCACTGGGGAGCTCTGGAAACACCATATATTTT
TRBD2	TRBV2	NA	TRBJ2-1	CASTEGGGALNEQFF	TGTGCCAGCACCGAGGGCGGGGGGGCCCTCAATGAGCAGTTCTTC